The 20 T cell receptor beta chains below all came from one sample that was sequenced in a study of CD8 T cells in ankylosing spondylitis. Using its own MiXCR run on the 5' RACE reads, TCRdb lists one record per CDR3 protein. This sample carries 100,000 to 150,000 distinct CDR3 sequences, over 10% of them seen once, and the ten largest clones take about 4%. What was sequenced was blood, either unsorted or a sorted T cell fraction (not recorded which). Receptors originate from a female donor with ankylosing spondylitis or in good health (not recorded which).

This clonotype was counted many times. The chain employs TRBV7-2 and TRBJ2-1, with no clear D. Between the trimmed V and J ends, which lost 7 bases and 9 bases, there was a span of 10 bases. The V gene's germline CDR1 is SGHTA and CDR2 FQGNSA. The CDR3 has 11 residues. The CDR3 nucleotides read TGTGCCAGCACGCCCTACCTTGAGCAGTTCTTC. Amino acid sequence: CASTPYLEQFF.

This clonotype was detected many times. The chain recombines TRBV10-1 with TRBJ2-3; maybe TRBD1 (5 bases). Germline V CDR1 and CDR2: WNHNN, SYGVQD (reference sequence). V gave up 0 bases and J gave up 1 base, with 11 bases separating them. CDR3 length equals 16 residues. This CDR3 is CASSESRGVGTDTQYF. CDR3 sequence (DNA): TGCGCCAGCAGTGAGTCAAGGGGTGTGGGCACAGATACGCAGTATTTT.

Many counts were recorded for this clonotype. The rearrangement uses TRBV28 and TRBJ1-2; 12 bases match TRBD1. After removal of 5 bases from V and 8 bases from J, the junction contained 9 bases not matched to a gene. Per the germline V gene, CDR1 is MDHEN and CDR2 is SYDVKM. This CDR3 comprises 15 residues. The chain's CDR3 is CASSRRDRGRRGYTF. The CDR3 DNA is TGTGCCAGCAGTCGCCGGGACAGGGGGCGTCGAGGCTACACCTTC.

This clonotype was counted many times. The chain joins TRBV7-2 to TRBJ1-5; D unresolved. CDR1 is SGHTA and CDR2 is FQGNSA in the germline V gene. V was clipped by 2 bases and J by 5 bases, with 7 bases between them. The CDR3 has 13 amino acids. This CDR3 reads CASSLWKDQPQHF. CDR3 nucleotide sequence: TGTGCCAGCAGCTTATGGAAAGATCAGCCCCAGCATTTT.

Worth noting for this clonotype: A much bigger clone sits one base away, suggesting this may be a read error. The chain employs TRBV7-2 and TRBJ1-1; D call uncertain. The CDR3 spans 14 residues. Germline CDR1 is SGHTA and CDR2 is FQGNSA. The CDR3 coding sequence is TGTGCCAGCAGCTTAGTTGGCACCAACACTGAAGTTTTCTTT. As protein: CASSLVGTNTEVFF. The full variable domain, completed using reference TRBV7-2 and TRBJ1-1, is GAGVSQSPSNKVTEKGKDVELRCDPISGHTALYWYRQSLGQGLEFLIYFQGNSAPDKSGLPSDRFSAERTGGSVSTLTIQRTQQEDSAVYLCASSLVGTNTEVFFGQGTRLTVV.

The sample holds a few counts of this clonotype. The chain links TRBV11-2 to TRBJ2-4, with D unresolved. Between the trimmed V and J ends, which lost 5 bases and 10 bases, there was a span of 9 bases. Germline loops: CDR1 SGHAT, CDR2 FQNNGV. CDR3 length: 11 amino acids. The CDR3 DNA is TGTGCCAGCAGCAAAAAAGGGATTCAGTACTTC. Translation: CASSKKGIQYF. The whole variable domain, remainder taken from reference TRBV11-2 and TRBJ2-4, is EAGVAQSPRYKIIEKRQSVAFWCNPISGHATLYWYQQILGQGPKLLIQFQNNGVVDDSQLPKDRFSAERLKGVDSTLKIQPAKLEDSAVYLCASSKKGIQYFGAGTRLSVL.

This clonotype was counted at least ten times. The chain employs TRBV7-8 and TRBJ2-1; maybe TRBD2 (7 bases). Germline V gene sequence: CDR1 SGHVS, CDR2 FQNEAQ. V was pared by 7 bases and J by 0 bases, with 16 bases between. This CDR3 comprises 16 residues. The chain's CDR3 is CASTRGGGTSYNEQFF. For the CDR3, the DNA is TGTGCCAGCACCCGAGGGGGGGGTACCTCCTACAATGAGCAGTTCTTC.

This clonotype has more than one count but fewer than ten. This chain uses TRBV27 with TRBJ1-6, with a weak D call TRBD1 (6 bases). CDR3 length: 16 residues. From germline, CDR1 is MNHEY and CDR2 SMNVEV (reference sequence). The V end lost 6 bases, the J end lost 11 bases, and 23 bases lay between the germline ends. The CDR3 spells CASSGPRDTLRTPLHF. The CDR3 bases are TGTGCCAGCAGCGGCCCCCGGGACACCCTTAGGACACCCCTCCACTTT.

This clonotype was seen ten or more times. This rearrangement joins TRBV12-3 or TRBV12-4 to TRBJ1-4, with a weak D call TRBD1 (6 bases). The V end lost 5 bases, the J end lost 8 bases, and 18 bases lay between the germline ends. The length of the CDR3 is 15 residues. CDR3 sequence reads: CASSLRGTSPEKLFF. Written as DNA, the CDR3 is TGTGCCAGCAGTCTACGGGGGACAAGTCCCGAAAAACTGTTTTTT.

This clonotype was picked up many times. J is TRBJ1-2 and V is TRBV20-1; D is perhaps TRBD1 (5 bases). CDR1 DFQATT and CDR2 SNEGSKA come from the germline V gene (reference sequence). CDR3 length: 13 amino acids. The germline V and J ends were trimmed by 5 bases and 4 bases, with 14 bases remaining between them. The DNA for the CDR3 is TGCAGTGCTTATCGCCAGGGTGGCTATGGCTACACCTTC. Amino acids: CSAYRQGGYGYTF.

This clonotype was picked up many times. The chain has TRBV20-1 and TRBJ2-1, with D perhaps TRBD2 (6 bases). Per the germline V gene, CDR1 is DFQATT and CDR2 is SNEGSKA (reference sequence). This CDR3 contains 12 residues. V lost 3 bases and J 7 bases, leaving 10 bases between the germline ends. The CDR3 DNA reads TGCAGTGCTAGGTGGGGGAGGAATGAGCAGTTCTTC. This translates into CSARWGRNEQFF.

In its sample, this clonotype was seen a few times. CDR3 nucleotides: TGTGCCAGCAGCGTAGAGACAGGGGCGTACACTGAAGCTTTCTTT. Its protein product is CASSVETGAYTEAFF. The J gene is TRBJ1-1, the V gene TRBV9; 8 nucleotides line up with TRBD1. Looked up from germline, CDR1 is SGDLS and CDR2 is YYNGEE. Trimming removed 0 bases from V and 3 bases from J; junction bases left unmatched: 4. This CDR3 contains 15 residues.

This clonotype was recorded many times. The chain links TRBV20-1 to TRBJ2-7; D is unclear. Between the trimmed V and J ends, which lost 5 bases and 3 bases, there was a span of 26 bases. The CDR3 length is 17 residues. CDR1 and CDR2 (germline): DFQATT, SNEGSKA (reference sequence). CDR3 sequence (DNA): TGCAGTGCTGTACCTATCGACCTGGAGTGGTTGCGCTACGAGCAGTACTTC. Its translation: CSAVPIDLEWLRYEQYF.

The gene calls are TRBV2 and TRBJ2-6; a possible D gene is TRBD1 (7 bases). CDR1 is SNHLY and CDR2 is FYNNEI in the germline V gene. This CDR3 contains 15 residues. The V and J ends lost 8 bases and 9 bases respectively, with 20 bases between them. The CDR3 DNA follows: TGTGCCAGCTCTATACGGCAGGGGGAGGTCAACGTCCTGACTTTC. Protein product: CASSIRQGEVNVLTF.

This clonotype was recorded many times. The rearrangement joins TRBV7-9 to TRBJ2-3, with D uncertain. The CDR3 spans 13 residues. With 3 bases removed from V and 1 base from J, the gap between germline ends came to 5 bases. CDR1 SEHNR and CDR2 FQNEAQ come from the germline V gene (reference sequence). In nucleotides, the CDR3 is TGTGCCAGCAGCTTCCAGGGCACAGATACGCAGTATTTT. It translates to CASSFQGTDTQYF. Based on the CDR3 plus reference TRBV7-9 and TRBJ2-3, the full variable domain is DTGVSQNPRHKITKRGQNVTFRCDPISEHNRLYWYRQTLGQGPEFLTYFQNEAQLEKSRLLSDRFSAERPKGSFSTLEIQRTEQGDSAMYLCASSFQGTDTQYFGPGTRLTVL.

Of note for this clonotype: A much bigger clone sits one base away, suggesting this may be a read error. CDR3 nucleotides: TGTGCCAGCAGTCCCCGGGGACCCTTCTACGAGCAGCACTTC. Translated: CASSPRGPFYEQHF. The chain combines TRBV12-3 or TRBV12-4 with TRBJ2-7; either TRBD1 or TRBD2 may fit D (5 bases each). The CDR3 has 14 amino acids.

The rearrangement uses TRBV5-1 and TRBJ2-2, with 8 nucleotides matching TRBD2. Per germline, CDR1 SGHRS and CDR2 YFSETQ. V lost 0 bases to trimming and J lost 7 bases; unmatched junction nucleotides: 8. The CDR3 contains 16 residues. CDR3: CASSLVGLAGVGELFF. CDR3 coding DNA: TGCGCCAGCAGCTTGGTGGGCCTAGCGGGCGTCGGGGAGCTGTTTTTT. Complete variable domain (other parts from reference TRBV5-1 and TRBJ2-2): KAGVTQTPRYLIKTRGQQVTLSCSPISGHRSVSWYQQTPGQGLQFLFEYFSETQRNKGNFPGRFSGRQFSNSRSEMNVSTLELGDSALYLCASSLVGLAGVGELFFGEGSRLTVL.

This clonotype was seen many times. The CDR3 coding sequence is TGCGCCAGCAGTGAGTCGACGGGGCCGGAGACCCAGTACTTC. Amino acids: CASSESTGPETQYF. This rearrangement joins TRBV10-2 to TRBJ2-5; D may match TRBD1 or TRBD2 (5 bases each). The V gene lost 0 bases and the J gene lost 5 bases, with 10 bases spanning the gap. CDR3 length equals 14 residues. Germline loops: CDR1 WSHSY, CDR2 SAAADI.

The chain couples TRBV12-3 or TRBV12-4 to TRBJ1-5; possibly TRBD1 for D (5 bases). CDR3 length: 13 amino acids. The V gene lost 5 bases and the J gene lost 7 bases, with 12 bases spanning the gap. The CDR3 DNA sequence: TGTGCCAGCAGTGTCATGGGGCGACAGCCCCAGCATTTT. As protein: CASSVMGRQPQHF.

This clonotype was observed many times. The chain recombines TRBV2 with TRBJ1-2; 7 positions agree with TRBD1. This CDR3 contains 15 residues. Germline V gene data show CDR1 as SNHLY and CDR2 as FYNNEI. V was clipped by 3 bases and J by 2 bases; unmatched bases: 6. The CDR3 region has the DNA TGTGCCAGCAGTGAGAGACAGGGTGAGAACTATGGCTACACCTTC. Amino acids: CASSERQGENYGYTF.